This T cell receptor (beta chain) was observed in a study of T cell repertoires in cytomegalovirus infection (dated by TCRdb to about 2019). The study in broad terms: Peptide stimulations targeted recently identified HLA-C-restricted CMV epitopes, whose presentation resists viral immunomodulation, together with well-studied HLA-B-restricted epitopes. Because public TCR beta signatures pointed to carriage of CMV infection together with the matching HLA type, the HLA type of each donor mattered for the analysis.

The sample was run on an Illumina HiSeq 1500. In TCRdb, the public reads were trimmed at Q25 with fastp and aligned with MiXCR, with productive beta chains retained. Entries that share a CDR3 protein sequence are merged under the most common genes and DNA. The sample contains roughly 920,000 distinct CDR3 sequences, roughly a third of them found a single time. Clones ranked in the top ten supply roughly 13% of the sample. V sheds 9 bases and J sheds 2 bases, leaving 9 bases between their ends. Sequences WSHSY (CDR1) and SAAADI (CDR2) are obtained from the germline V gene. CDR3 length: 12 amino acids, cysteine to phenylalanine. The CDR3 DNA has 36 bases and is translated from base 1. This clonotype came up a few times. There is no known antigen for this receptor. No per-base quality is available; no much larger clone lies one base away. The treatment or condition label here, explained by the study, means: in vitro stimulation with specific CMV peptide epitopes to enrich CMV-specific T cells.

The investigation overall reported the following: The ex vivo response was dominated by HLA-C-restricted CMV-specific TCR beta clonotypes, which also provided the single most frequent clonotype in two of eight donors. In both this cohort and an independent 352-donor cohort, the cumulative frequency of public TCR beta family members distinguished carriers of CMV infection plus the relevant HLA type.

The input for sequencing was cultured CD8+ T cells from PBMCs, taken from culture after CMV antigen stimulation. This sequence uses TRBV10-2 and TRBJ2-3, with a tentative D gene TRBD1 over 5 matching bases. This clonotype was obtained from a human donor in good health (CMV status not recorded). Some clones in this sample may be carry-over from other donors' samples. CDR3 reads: CASTDNTDTQYF. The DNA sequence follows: TGCGCCAGTACGGACAACACAGATACGCAGTATTTT.